Each of the 3 T cell receptor beta chains below was sequenced from the same sample in a study of shared clonotypes between healthy human individuals. The data were produced by immunoSEQ multiplex PCR, yet TCRdb's version contains in-frame clones alone and is incomplete. Here the sample spans under 1,100,000 clones, about four fifths being singletons. Sequencing input: memory CD4+ T cells from PBMCs. Subset of the sample: CD45RA-negative fraction. The source of these receptors is a man aged 18 to 30 in good health. Some clones in this sample may be carry-over from other donors' samples.

This clone was seen more than once but under ten times. The rearrangement links TRBV20-1 to TRBJ1-5; no reliable D call. The V end was cut by 3 bases, the J end by 5 bases, with 2 bases between. Germline lookup yields CDR1 DFQATT and CDR2 SNEGSKA (reference sequence). The CDR3 contains 10 residues. CDR3 bases: TGCAGTGCTAGGTATCAGCCCCAGCATTTT. This translates into CSARYQPQHF.

The CDR3, as DNA: TGTGCCAGCGATCCAGGGAAGCATGGCTACACCTTC. It encodes CASDPGKHGYTF. This chain connects TRBV2 to TRBJ1-2; D possibly corresponds to TRBD1 (5 bases). Looked up from germline, CDR1 is SNHLY and CDR2 is FYNNEI. The CDR3 is made up of 12 amino acids. V lost 8 bases, J lost 6 bases, and 13 bases lay in between.

This chain joins TRBV7-3 and TRBJ2-1; TRBD1 might be the D (5 bases). V was pared by 1 base and J by 9 bases, with 10 bases between. From germline, CDR1 is SGHTA and CDR2 FQGTGA. This CDR3 has 13 amino acids. The CDR3 here is CASSLIRDSEQFF. The CDR3, as DNA: TGTGCCAGCAGCTTAATTCGAGACAGTGAGCAGTTCTTC.